The 10 T cell receptor beta chains below all came from one sample that was sequenced in a study of cytomegalovirus exposure and HLA in healthy donors. The PCR made use of 60 Vbeta and 13 Jbeta primers. The method was immunoSEQ multiplex PCR; TCRdb's version includes in-frame clones alone and lacks a portion of them. Of 100,000 to 150,000 clones listed, approximately 85% are singletons. Sample: PBMCs. These receptors originate from a boy aged 10-17 years in good health and CMV-seronegative.

The V gene is TRBV4-3, the J gene TRBJ2-1; 7 nucleotides align to TRBD2. The trim removed 3 bases at V and 12 bases at J, leaving 11 bases unmatched. The CDR3 totals 14 residues. CDR1 and CDR2 from the germline V gene are LGHNA and YSLEER. The DNA of the CDR3 is TGCGCCAGCAGCCACGAAACCCCGGGGGGAGGGCAGTTCTTC. This sequence encodes CASSHETPGGGQFF.

The genes are TRBV6-5 and TRBJ2-2; D unresolved. The V end lost 2 bases, the J end lost 8 bases, and 6 bases lay between the germline ends. CDR1 is MNHEY and CDR2 is SVGAGI in the germline V gene. The CDR3 covers 12 residues. CDR3 nucleotide sequence: TGTGCCAGCAGTTACCTCAGGGGGGAGCTGTTTTTT. This gives the protein CASSYLRGELFF.

This clone was recorded a few times. The chain employs TRBV10-3 and TRBJ1-3; D is perhaps TRBD1 (6 bases). The CDR3 contains 11 residues. Germline V lookup: CDR1 ENHRY, CDR2 SYGVKD. With 8 bases removed from V and 8 bases from J, the gap between germline ends came to 10 bases. CDR3 DNA: TGTGCCATCGGACGACAGGACACCATATATTTT. Its translation: CAIGRQDTIYF.

A few counts support this clone. The V gene is TRBV6-5, the J gene TRBJ2-7; the match to TRBD1 covers 9 bases. The CDR3 has 15 residues. Germline assignment: CDR1 MNHEY and CDR2 SVGAGI. Germline trimming cut 1 base from V and 6 bases from J; bases unmatched to any gene: 7. The CDR3 coding sequence is TGTGCCAGCAGTTACTACCGGGACAGGGAATTCGAGCAGTACTTC. It specifies CASSYYRDREFEQYF.

The chain combines TRBV9 with TRBJ1-2; TRBD1 is a possible D gene (6 bases). Trimming removed 5 bases at V and 6 bases at J, with 17 bases between. This CDR3 is built from 14 residues. Germline assignment: CDR1 SGDLS and CDR2 YYNGEE. Written as DNA, the CDR3 is TGTGCCAGCAGGGGTCCGGGGGGCAGGAATGGCTACACCTTC. Protein: CASRGPGGRNGYTF.

This clone was recorded a few times. The chain recombines TRBV6-6 with TRBJ1-1; weak D call: TRBD1 (6 bases). V dropped 6 bases and J dropped 5 bases, with 16 bases sitting between them. Germline CDR1 reads MNHNY; CDR2 reads SVGAGI (reference sequence). The CDR3 consists of 14 residues. The CDR3 reads CASSQTGLGTEAFF. For the CDR3, the DNA is TGTGCCAGCAGCCAAACAGGGTTGGGGACTGAAGCTTTCTTT.

This chain links TRBV2 with TRBJ2-3, with 9 nucleotides matching TRBD2. Trimming cost V 11 bases and J 2 bases; bases outside gene matches: 11. Germline assignment: CDR1 SNHLY and CDR2 FYNNEI. This CDR3 comprises 15 residues. In nucleotides, the CDR3 is TGTGCCCCCTTGGGTCTAGCGGGGAACACAGATACGCAGTATTTT. It specifies CAPLGLAGNTDTQYF.

The chain combines TRBV10-3 with TRBJ2-7, with 9 bases identical to TRBD2. The CDR3 contains 15 residues. Per germline, CDR1 ENHRY and CDR2 SYGVKD. Trimming cost V 6 bases and J 2 bases; bases outside gene matches: 8. The DNA for the CDR3 is TGTGCCATCAGGGAGCATAGGACTAGCGCCTACGAGCAGTACTTC. Amino acids: CAIREHRTSAYEQYF.

The CDR3 reads CASSLQSAGGSYEQYF. The CDR3 bases are TGTGCCAGCAGCTTACAGTCGGCAGGGGGCTCGTACGAGCAGTACTTC. The gene calls are TRBV7-3 and TRBJ2-7, with 8 bases identical to TRBD1. With V trimmed by 2 bases and J by 4 bases, 10 bases remained unmatched. This CDR3 contains 16 residues. Germline V gives CDR1 SGHTA, CDR2 FQGTGA.

The CDR3 loop reads CASSQDDRGNTEAFF. CDR3 nucleotides: TGCGCCAGCAGCCAAGATGACCGGGGAAACACTGAAGCTTTCTTT. The chain carries TRBV4-1 and TRBJ1-1; D is ambiguous. The CDR3 spans 15 residues. Germline V gene lookup returns CDR1 MGHRA and CDR2 YSYEKL. Between the trimmed V and J ends, which lost 0 bases and 2 bases, there was a span of 10 bases.